A selection of T cell receptor beta chains follows, all from one sample in a study of cytomegalovirus exposure and HLA in healthy donors. TCRdb's copy holds only in-frame clones and misses some; the assay was immunoSEQ multiplex PCR. This sample's table has 130,000 to 150,000 clones. Source material: PBMCs. Every receptor here comes from a male donor in good health and CMV-seronegative. The CDR3 runs from the conserved cysteine through the conserved F or W. Each record gives: D gene, V gene, J gene, CDR3 DNA, CDR3 protein. A D gene is named only where the DNA matches it firmly.

NA	TRBV5-4	TRBJ2-5	TGTGCCAGCAGCTTTGGGAGATTCCAAGAGACCCAGTACTTC	CASSFGRFQETQYF
NA	TRBV11-3	TRBJ2-1	TGTGCCAGCAGCCTAGCCGAGCAAACCTACAATGAGCAGTTCTTC	CASSLAEQTYNEQFF
TRBD2	TRBV6-1	TRBJ2-2	TGTGCCGCGCGGGAGCCGAACACCGGGGAGCTGTTTTTT	CAAREPNTGELFF
NA	TRBV30	TRBJ1-5	TGTGCCTGGAGCCCCGGTGAGGGCAATCAGCCCCAGCATTTT	CAWSPGEGNQPQHF
NA	TRBV6-5	TRBJ2-1	TGTGCCAGCGAAAAGGGGAAAGGGTTTAACAATGAGCAGTTCTTC	CASEKGKGFNNEQFF
NA	TRBV18	TRBJ1-4	TGTGCCAGCTCACCCTCAGGGGACGAAAAACTGTTTTTT	CASSPSGDEKLFF
NA	TRBV19	TRBJ1-1	TGTGCCAGTAGTATGGTGAGACGGAGACAGAACTCAAGAATGAACACTGAAGCTTTCTTT	CASSMVRRRQNSRMNTEAFF
NA	TRBV18	TRBJ1-1	TGTGCCAGCTCACCTATTTTTCCGCGAGGTGCCATGGCGGGGGCGGGTCATGAAGCTTTCTTT	CASSPIFPRGAMAGAGHEAFF
TRBD1	TRBV7-2	TRBJ1-2	TGTGCCAGCAGCCGCCACGGGACAGGGTCCTATGGCTACACCTTC	CASSRHGTGSYGYTF
NA	TRBV28	TRBJ2-7	TGTGCCAGCAGTTTACCAGGGAGGTCTTACGAGCAGTACTTC	CASSLPGRSYEQYF
TRBD2	TRBV9	TRBJ2-5	TGTGCCAGCAGCGTAGCAGCGGGGGGCAACAAAGAGACCCAGTACTTC	CASSVAAGGNKETQYF
NA	TRBV30	TRBJ1-2	TGTGCCTGGAGTGGTGGCATTGAAGGCTACACCTTC	CAWSGGIEGYTF
TRBD1	TRBV29-1	TRBJ2-2	TGCAGCGTTCCGGGACAGGATTTCACCGGGGAGCTGTTTTTT	CSVPGQDFTGELFF
NA	TRBV10-3	TRBJ1-2	TGTGCCATCAGCGGGGGTGGGGATGGCTACACCTTC	CAISGGGDGYTF
TRBD1	TRBV7-2	TRBJ2-5	TGTGCCAGCAGCGGAACTGCTACAGGGGCGCTTAAGACCCAGTACTTC	CASSGTATGALKTQYF
NA	TRBV7-8	TRBJ2-7	TGTGCCAGCAGTTCAGGGATCTACGAGCAGTACTTC	CASSSGIYEQYF
NA	TRBV27	TRBJ1-1	TGTGCCAGCAGTCAGGGGAACACTGAAGCTTTCTTT	CASSQGNTEAFF
TRBD1	TRBV4-3	TRBJ1-2	TGCGCCAGCAGCCAAGATAGTAAGGACAGGGATTTCTATGGCTACACCTTC	CASSQDSKDRDFYGYTF
TRBD2	TRBV25-1	TRBJ2-3	TGTGCCAGCAGCTACTCTAGCGGGGGTTTTGTAGATACGCAGTATTTT	CASSYSSGGFVDTQYF
TRBD1	TRBV9	TRBJ1-1	TGTGCCAGCAGCCCCAGGGGGCAGGCACTCGCGGGAACTGAAGCTTTCTTT	CASSPRGQALAGTEAFF
TRBD2	TRBV7-2	TRBJ2-3	TGTGCCAGCAGCTTAGCAGGACTAGCGGGGGGGCGGGCAGATACGCAGTATTTT	CASSLAGLAGGRADTQYF
TRBD2	TRBV5-4	TRBJ2-5	TGTGCCAGCAGCTTCAGGCGGGAGGGCGCAGAGACCCAGTACTTC	CASSFRREGAETQYF
NA	TRBV14	TRBJ1-1	TGTGCCAGCAGCCAAGACAGGGGTGGAACTGAAGCTTTCTTT	CASSQDRGGTEAFF